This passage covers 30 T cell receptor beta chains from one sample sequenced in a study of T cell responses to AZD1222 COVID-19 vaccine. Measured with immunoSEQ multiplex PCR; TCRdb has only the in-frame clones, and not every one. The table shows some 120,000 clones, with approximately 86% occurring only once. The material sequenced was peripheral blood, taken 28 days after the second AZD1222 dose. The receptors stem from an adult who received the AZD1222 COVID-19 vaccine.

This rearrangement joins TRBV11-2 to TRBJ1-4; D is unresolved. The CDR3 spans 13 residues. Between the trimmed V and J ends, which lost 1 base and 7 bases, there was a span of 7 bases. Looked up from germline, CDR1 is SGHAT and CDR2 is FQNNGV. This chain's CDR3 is CASSLVTSEKLFF. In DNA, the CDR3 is TGTGCCAGCAGCTTAGTAACGAGTGAAAAACTGTTTTTT.

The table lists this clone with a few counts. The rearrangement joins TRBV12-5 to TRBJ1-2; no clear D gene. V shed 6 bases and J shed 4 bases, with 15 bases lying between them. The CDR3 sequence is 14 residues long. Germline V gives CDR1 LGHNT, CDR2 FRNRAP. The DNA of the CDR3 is TGTGCTAGTGGGGACTCCGACACGATCTATGGCTACACCTTC. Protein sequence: CASGDSDTIYGYTF.

CDR3 bases: TGTGCCAGCAGCCCCACCGGACTCGGAGGCTACACCTTC. It encodes CASSPTGLGGYTF. The chain uses TRBV7-2 and TRBJ1-2; D gene unclear. The CDR3 loop spans 13 amino acids. Trimming stripped 5 bases from V and 8 bases from J, with 15 bases between. Germline V lookup: CDR1 SGHTA, CDR2 FQGNSA.

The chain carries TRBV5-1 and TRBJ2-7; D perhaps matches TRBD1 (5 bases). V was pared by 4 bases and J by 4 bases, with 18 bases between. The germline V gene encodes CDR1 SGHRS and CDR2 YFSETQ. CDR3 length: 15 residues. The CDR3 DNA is TGCGCCAGCAGCCCCATGTCAGGGTCCAGTTACGAGCAGTACTTC. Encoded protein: CASSPMSGSSYEQYF.

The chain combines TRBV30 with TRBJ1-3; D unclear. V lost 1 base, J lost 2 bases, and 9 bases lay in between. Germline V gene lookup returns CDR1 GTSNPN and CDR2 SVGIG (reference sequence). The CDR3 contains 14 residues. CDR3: CAWSGRATGNTIYF. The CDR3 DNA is TGTGCCTGGAGTGGAAGGGCTACTGGAAACACCATATATTTT. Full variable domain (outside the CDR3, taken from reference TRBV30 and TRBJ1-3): SQTIHQWPATLVQPVGSPLSLECTVEGTSNPNLYWYRQAAGRGLQLLFYSVGIGQISSEVPQNLSASRPQDRQFILSSKKLLLSDSGFYLCAWSGRATGNTIYFGEGSWLTVV.

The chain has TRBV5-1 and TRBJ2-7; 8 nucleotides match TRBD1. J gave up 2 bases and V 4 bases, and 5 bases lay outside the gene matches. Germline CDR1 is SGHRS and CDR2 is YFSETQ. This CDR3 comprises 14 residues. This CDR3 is CASSVDRGPYEQYF. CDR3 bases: TGCGCCAGCAGCGTCGACAGGGGCCCCTACGAGCAGTACTTC.

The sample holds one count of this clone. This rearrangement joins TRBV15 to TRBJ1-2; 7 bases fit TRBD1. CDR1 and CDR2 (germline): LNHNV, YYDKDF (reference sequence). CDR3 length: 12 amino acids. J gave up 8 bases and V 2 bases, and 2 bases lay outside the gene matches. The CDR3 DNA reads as TGTGCCACCAGCAGACAGGACAGGGGCTACACCTTC. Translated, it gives CATSRQDRGYTF.

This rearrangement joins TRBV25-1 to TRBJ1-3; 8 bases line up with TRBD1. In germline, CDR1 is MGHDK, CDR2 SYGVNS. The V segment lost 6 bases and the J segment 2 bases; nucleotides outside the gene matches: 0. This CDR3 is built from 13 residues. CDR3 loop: CASRQGAGNTIYF. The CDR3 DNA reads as TGTGCCAGCAGACAGGGGGCTGGAAACACCATATATTTT.

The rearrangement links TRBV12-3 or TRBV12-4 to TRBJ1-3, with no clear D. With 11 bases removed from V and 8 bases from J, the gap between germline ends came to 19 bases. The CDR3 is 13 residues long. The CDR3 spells CAVLGSGRDTIYF. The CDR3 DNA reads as TGTGCCGTTCTGGGGTCGGGAAGAGACACCATATATTTT.

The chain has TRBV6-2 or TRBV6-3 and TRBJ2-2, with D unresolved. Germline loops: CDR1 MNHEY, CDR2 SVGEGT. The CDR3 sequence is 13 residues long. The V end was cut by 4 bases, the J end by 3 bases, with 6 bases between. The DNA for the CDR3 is TGTGCCAGCAGTTTACGGGACACCGGGGAGCTGTTTTTT. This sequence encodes CASSLRDTGELFF.

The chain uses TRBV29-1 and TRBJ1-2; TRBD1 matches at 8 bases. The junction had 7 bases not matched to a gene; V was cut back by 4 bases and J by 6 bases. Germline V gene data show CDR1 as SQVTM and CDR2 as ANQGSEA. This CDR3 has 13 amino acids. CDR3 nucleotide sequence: TGCAGCGTTGCAAGGCAGGGGGCGGATGGCTACACCTTC. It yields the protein CSVARQGADGYTF.

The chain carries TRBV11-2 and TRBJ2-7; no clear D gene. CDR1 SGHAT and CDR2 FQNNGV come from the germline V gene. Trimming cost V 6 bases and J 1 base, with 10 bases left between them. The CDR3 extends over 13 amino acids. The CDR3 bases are TGTGCCAGCAGTCGATCAGGTTCCTACGAGCAGTACTTC. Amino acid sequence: CASSRSGSYEQYF.

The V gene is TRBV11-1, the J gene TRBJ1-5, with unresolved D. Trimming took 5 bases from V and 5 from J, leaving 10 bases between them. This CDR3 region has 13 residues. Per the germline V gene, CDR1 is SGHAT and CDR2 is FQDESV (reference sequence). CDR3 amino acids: CASSTSVYQPQHF. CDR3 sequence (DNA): TGTGCCAGCAGCACCAGTGTTTATCAGCCCCAGCATTTT.

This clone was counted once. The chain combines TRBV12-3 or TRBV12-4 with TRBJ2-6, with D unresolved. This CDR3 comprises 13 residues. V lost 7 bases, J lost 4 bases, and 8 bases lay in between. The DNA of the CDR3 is TGTGCCAGCAAAAAGCCCGGGGCCAACGTCCTGACTTTC. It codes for CASKKPGANVLTF.

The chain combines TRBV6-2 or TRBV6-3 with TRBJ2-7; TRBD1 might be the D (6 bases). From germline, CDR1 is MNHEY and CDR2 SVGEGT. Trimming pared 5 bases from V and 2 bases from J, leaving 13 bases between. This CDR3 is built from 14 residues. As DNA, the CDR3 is TGTGCCAGCAGTACAGGACAGCCACCCTACGAGCAGTACTTC. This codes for CASSTGQPPYEQYF.

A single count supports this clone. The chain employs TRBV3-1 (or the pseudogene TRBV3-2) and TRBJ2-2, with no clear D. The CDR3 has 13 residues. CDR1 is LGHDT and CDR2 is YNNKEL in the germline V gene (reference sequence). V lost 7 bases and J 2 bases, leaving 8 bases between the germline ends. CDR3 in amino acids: CASTNRNTGELFF. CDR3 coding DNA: TGTGCCAGCACTAACAGAAACACCGGGGAGCTGTTTTTT.

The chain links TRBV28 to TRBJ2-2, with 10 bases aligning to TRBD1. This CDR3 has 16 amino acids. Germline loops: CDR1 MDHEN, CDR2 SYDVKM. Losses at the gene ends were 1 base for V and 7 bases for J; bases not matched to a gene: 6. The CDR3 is CASSLYGTGVGGELFF. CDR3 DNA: TGTGCCAGCAGTTTATACGGGACAGGGGTAGGCGGGGAGCTGTTTTTT.

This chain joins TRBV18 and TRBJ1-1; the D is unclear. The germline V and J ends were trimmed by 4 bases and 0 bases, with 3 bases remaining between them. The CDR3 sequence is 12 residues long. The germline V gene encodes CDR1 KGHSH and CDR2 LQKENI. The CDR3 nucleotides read TGTGCCAGCTCACGGATGAACACTGAAGCTTTCTTT. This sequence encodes CASSRMNTEAFF.

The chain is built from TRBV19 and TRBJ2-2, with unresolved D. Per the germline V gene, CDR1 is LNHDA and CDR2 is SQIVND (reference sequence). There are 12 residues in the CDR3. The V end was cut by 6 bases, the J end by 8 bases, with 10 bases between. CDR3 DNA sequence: TGTGCCAGTAGCCCTCAAACGGGGGAGCTGTTTTTT. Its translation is CASSPQTGELFF.

CDR3 region: CASSQAGQVYGYTF. CDR3 bases: TGTGCCAGCAGCCAAGCGGGACAGGTGTATGGCTACACCTTC. V usage is TRBV14 and J usage is TRBJ1-2; 8 positions match TRBD1. J was trimmed by 5 bases and V by 1 base; bases with no gene match: 3. CDR1 is SGHDN, CDR2 FVKESK, per germline. The length of the CDR3 is 14 residues.

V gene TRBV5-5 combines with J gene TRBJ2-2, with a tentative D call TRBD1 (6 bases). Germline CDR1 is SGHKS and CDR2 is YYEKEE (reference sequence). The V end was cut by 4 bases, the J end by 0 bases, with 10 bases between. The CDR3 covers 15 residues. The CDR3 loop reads CASSIWTANTGELFF. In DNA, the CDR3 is TGTGCCAGCAGCATTTGGACAGCGAACACCGGGGAGCTGTTTTTT.

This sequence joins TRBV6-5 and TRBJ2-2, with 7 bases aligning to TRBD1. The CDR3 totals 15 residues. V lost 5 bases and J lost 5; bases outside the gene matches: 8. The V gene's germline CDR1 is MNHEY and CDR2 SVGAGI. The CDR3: CASSQRQGRTGELFF. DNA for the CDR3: TGTGCCAGCAGTCAAAGACAGGGTAGAACCGGGGAGCTGTTTTTT.

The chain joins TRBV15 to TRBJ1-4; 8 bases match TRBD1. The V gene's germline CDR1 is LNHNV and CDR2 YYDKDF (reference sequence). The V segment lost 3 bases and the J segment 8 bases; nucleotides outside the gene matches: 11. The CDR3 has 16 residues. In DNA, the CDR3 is TGTGCCACCAGCAGCTCACCGACAGGGGCAGGGGAAAAACTGTTTTTT. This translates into CATSSSPTGAGEKLFF.

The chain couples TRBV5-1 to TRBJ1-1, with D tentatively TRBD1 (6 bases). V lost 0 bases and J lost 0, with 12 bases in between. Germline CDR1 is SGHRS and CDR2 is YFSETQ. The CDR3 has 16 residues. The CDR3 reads CASSLGARGLNTEAFF. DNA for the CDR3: TGCGCCAGCAGCTTGGGGGCCAGGGGATTGAACACTGAAGCTTTCTTT.

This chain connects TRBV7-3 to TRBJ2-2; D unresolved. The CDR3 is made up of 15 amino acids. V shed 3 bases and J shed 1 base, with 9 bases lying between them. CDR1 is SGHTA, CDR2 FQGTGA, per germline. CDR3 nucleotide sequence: TGTGCCAGCAGCTTCATGGGTGGGAACACCGGGGAGCTGTTTTTT. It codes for CASSFMGGNTGELFF.

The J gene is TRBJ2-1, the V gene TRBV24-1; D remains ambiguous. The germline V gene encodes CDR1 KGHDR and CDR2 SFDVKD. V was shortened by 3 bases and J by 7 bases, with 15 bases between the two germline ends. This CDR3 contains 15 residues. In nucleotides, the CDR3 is TGTGCCACCAGTGATCCCATCGAGAGAAGGAATGAGCAGTTCTTC. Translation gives CATSDPIERRNEQFF.

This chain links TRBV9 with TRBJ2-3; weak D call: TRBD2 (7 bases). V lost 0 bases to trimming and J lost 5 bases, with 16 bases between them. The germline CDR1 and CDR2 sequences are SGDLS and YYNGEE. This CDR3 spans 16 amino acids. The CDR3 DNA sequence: TGTGCCAGCAGCGTAGTGGCCAGGGGCGGGGGAGATACGCAGTATTTT. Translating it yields CASSVVARGGGDTQYF.

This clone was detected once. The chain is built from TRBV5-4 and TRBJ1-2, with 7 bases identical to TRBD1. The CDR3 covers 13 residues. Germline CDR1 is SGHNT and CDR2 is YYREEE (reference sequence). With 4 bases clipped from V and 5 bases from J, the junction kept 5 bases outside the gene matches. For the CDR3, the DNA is TGTGCCAGCAGCCGGACAGGCCAATATGGCTACACCTTC. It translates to CASSRTGQYGYTF. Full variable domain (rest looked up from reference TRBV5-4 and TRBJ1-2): ETGVTQSPTHLIKTRGQQVTLRCSSQSGHNTVSWYQQALGQGPQFIFQYYREEENGRGNFPPRFSGLQFPNYSSELNVNALELDDSALYLCASSRTGQYGYTFGSGTRLTVV.

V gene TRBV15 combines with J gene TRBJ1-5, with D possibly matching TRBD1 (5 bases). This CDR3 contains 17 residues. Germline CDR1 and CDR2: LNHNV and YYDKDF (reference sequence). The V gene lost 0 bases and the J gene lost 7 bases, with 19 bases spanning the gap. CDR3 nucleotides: TGTGCCACCAGCAGAGACTATGGGCAGGGCTTTAACCAGCCCCAGCATTTT. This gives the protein CATSRDYGQGFNQPQHF.

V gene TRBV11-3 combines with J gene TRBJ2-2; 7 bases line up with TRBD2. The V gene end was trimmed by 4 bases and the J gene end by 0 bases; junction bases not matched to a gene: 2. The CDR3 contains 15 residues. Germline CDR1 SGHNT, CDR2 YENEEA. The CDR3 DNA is TGTGCCAGCAGCTGGGGACTAACGAACACCGGGGAGCTGTTTTTT. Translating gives CASSWGLTNTGELFF.